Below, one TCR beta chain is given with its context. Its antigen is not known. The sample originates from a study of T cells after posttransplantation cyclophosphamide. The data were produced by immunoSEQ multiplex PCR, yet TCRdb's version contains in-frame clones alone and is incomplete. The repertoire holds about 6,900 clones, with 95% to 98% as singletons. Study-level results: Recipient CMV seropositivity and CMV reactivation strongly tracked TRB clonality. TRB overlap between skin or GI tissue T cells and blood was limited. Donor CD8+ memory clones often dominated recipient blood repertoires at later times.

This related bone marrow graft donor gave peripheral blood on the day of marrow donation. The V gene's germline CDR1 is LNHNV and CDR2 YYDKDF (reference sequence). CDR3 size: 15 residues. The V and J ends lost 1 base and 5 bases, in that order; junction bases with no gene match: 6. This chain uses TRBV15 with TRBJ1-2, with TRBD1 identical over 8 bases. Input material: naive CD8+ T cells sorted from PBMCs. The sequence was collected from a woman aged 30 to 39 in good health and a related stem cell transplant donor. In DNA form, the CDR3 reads TGTGCCACCAGCAGAGGGGGACAGGAAAATTATGGCTACACCTTC. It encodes CATSRGGQENYGYTF.